The sequence of this TCR beta chain was determined in a study of T cell responses to AZD1222 COVID-19 vaccine. The V end was cut by 3 bases, the J end by 4 bases, with 12 bases between. The CDR3 totals 13 residues. CDR1 is SQVTM, CDR2 ANQGSEA, per germline. Generated by immunoSEQ multiplex PCR, the TCRdb table keeps only in-frame clones and is missing some. The sample yields fewer than 150,000 clones, around 94% seen once. This TCR was sampled from an adult who received the AZD1222 COVID-19 vaccine. This chain connects TRBV29-1 to TRBJ1-2; D uncertain. Sequenced here: peripheral blood, sampled 28 days after the second AZD1222 dose. CDR3 DNA: TGCAGCGTTGAGTCGGGCGATACCTATGGCTACACCTTC. Protein sequence: CSVESGDTYGYTF.